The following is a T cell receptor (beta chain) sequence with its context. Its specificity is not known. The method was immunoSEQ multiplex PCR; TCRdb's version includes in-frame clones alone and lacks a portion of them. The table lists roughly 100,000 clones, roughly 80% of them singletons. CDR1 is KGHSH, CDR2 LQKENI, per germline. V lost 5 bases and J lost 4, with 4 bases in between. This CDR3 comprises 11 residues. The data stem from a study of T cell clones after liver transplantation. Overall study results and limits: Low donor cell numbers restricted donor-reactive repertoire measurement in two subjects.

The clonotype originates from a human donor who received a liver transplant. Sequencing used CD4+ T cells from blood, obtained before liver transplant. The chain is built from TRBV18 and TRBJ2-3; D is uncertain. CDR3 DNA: TGTGCCAGCTCATCCTCAGATACGCAGTATTTT. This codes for CASSSSDTQYF.